These T cell receptor beta chains were read from a single sample in a study of technical replicates of blood from four donors. TCRdb's copy holds only in-frame clones and misses some; the assay was immunoSEQ multiplex PCR. Of roughly 65,000 clones listed, roughly 86% are singletons. Sequencing input: PBMCs. These receptors all stem from a human donor in good health. Some clones in this sample may be carry-over from other donors' samples. CDR3s include the opening cysteine and the closing phenylalanine or tryptophan. The D gene is left open where the match is weak. Not all rows give a size; the values are once, few, many and, for expanded clones, a class.

D gene	clone size	V gene	J gene	CDR3 DNA	CDR3 protein
TRBD2	.	TRBV5-1	TRBJ2-3	TGCGCCAGCAGCTTGAGCGGGGGTAGCACAGATACGCAGTATTTT	CASSLSGGSTDTQYF
TRBD1	.	TRBV4-1	TRBJ1-1	TGTGCCAGCAGCTCGGGACAGGGCCGTGAAGCTTTCTTT	CASSSGQGREAFF
TRBD1	.	TRBV4-1	TRBJ1-5	TGCGCCAGCAGCCAAGAGAGACAGGGCGGTCAGCCCCAGCATTTT	CASSQERQGGQPQHF
TRBD1	.	TRBV6-1	TRBJ1-2	TGTGCCAGCAGCGCAGGGGGATCTTGGTATGGCTACACCTTC	CASSAGGSWYGYTF
.	.	TRBV10-3	TRBJ2-3	TGTGCCATCAGTGCTAGCCAGGGGAGCACAGATACGCAGTATTTT	CAISASQGSTDTQYF
TRBD2	once	TRBV12-5	TRBJ2-5	TGTGCTAGTGGACTGGGTAGCGGGAGGGTGGGAGAGACCCAGTACTTC	CASGLGSGRVGETQYF
TRBD2	.	TRBV5-4	TRBJ2-5	TGTGCCAGCAGCTCGGCTAGCGGGAGGGTTAGAGAGACCCAGTACTTC	CASSSASGRVRETQYF
.	.	TRBV2	TRBJ2-1	TGTGCCAGCAGTCGCGCCCTAGACCCGCAGTTCTTC	CASSRALDPQFF
.	.	TRBV18	TRBJ1-3	TGTGCCAGCTCACCACCAGCCAGGGGAAACACCATATATTTT	CASSPPARGNTIYF
TRBD2	.	TRBV7-2	TRBJ2-5	TGTGCCAGCAGCTTGGCGACTAGCGGGCCAGGAGAGACCCAGTACTTC	CASSLATSGPGETQYF
TRBD1	.	TRBV25-1	TRBJ2-5	TGTGCCAGCAGTGAATTTAGGGGACAGAGACAAGAGACCCAGTACTTC	CASSEFRGQRQETQYF
TRBD2	.	TRBV4-3	TRBJ2-3	TGCGCCAGCAGCCAAGATGGGAACGGGAGGCCCGATACGCAGTATTTT	CASSQDGNGRPDTQYF
TRBD2	.	TRBV4-2	TRBJ2-3	TGTGCCAGCAGCCAAGAACTAGCGGGGGGGCGGGCGACAGATACGCAGTATTTT	CASSQELAGGRATDTQYF
TRBD2	medium-sized	TRBV2	TRBJ2-1	TGTGCCAGCAGCGGGAGGGAATTCCCCAATGAGCAGTTCTTC	CASSGREFPNEQFF
.	.	TRBV6-6	TRBJ2-4	TGTGCCAGCAGCCTCACAGGGGGGGTTAACATTCAGTACTTC	CASSLTGGVNIQYF
TRBD1	.	TRBV7-2	TRBJ1-4	TGTGCCAGCAGCCCGGGACAGGGGACAACTAATGAAAAACTGTTTTTT	CASSPGQGTTNEKLFF
TRBD1	.	TRBV14	TRBJ2-5	TGTGCCAGCAGCCAACGGAGACAGGGGGGAGAGACCCAGTACTTC	CASSQRRQGGETQYF
.	.	TRBV15	TRBJ2-1	TGTGCCACCAGCAGAGCCAACAATGAGCAGTTCTTC	CATSRANNEQFF
TRBD2	.	TRBV7-3	TRBJ2-2	TGTGCCAGCAGCTTACGGGGACTAGCGGGGATAATTAACACCGGGGAGCTGTTTTTT	CASSLRGLAGIINTGELFF
.	.	TRBV5-6	TRBJ1-6	TGTGCCAGCAGCGCCTACAATCGGGAGGGTTCACCCCTCCACTTT	CASSAYNREGSPLHF
.	.	TRBV5-1	TRBJ2-2	TGCGCCGGGAAACCAGGGCCTGCGAACACCGGGGAGCTGTTTTTT	CAGKPGPANTGELFF
TRBD2	.	TRBV6-1	TRBJ2-3	TGTGCCAGCGGGTTAAGCGGGAGGGACTCAGATACGCAGTATTTT	CASGLSGRDSDTQYF
.	.	TRBV5-6	TRBJ2-1	TGTGCCAGCAGCTCAGCCGGGAGCTCCTACAATGAGCAGTTCTTC	CASSSAGSSYNEQFF
.	.	TRBV10-3	TRBJ2-3	TGTGCCATCAGTGGTCGGACAGGAGGGGGCACAGATACGCAGTATTTT	CAISGRTGGGTDTQYF
.	.	TRBV6-5	TRBJ2-3	TGTGCCAGCAGTTACCTCGGGATTCGCACAGATACGCAGTATTTT	CASSYLGIRTDTQYF
.	.	TRBV11-2	TRBJ1-4	TGTGCCAGCAGCTCTAGACAGGCACGTAATGAAAAACTGTTTTTT	CASSSRQARNEKLFF
TRBD1	.	TRBV5-5	TRBJ1-2	TGTGCCAGCAGCTTGGTGGGACAGGGGATAACTAACTATGGCTACACCTTC	CASSLVGQGITNYGYTF
TRBD2	.	TRBV4-1	TRBJ2-5	TGCGCCAGCAGCCAGAGCACTAGCGGGAGTTGGGAGACCCAGTACTTC	CASSQSTSGSWETQYF
.	few	TRBV2	TRBJ2-7	TGTGCCAGCAGTGAGTTTCCAGTATACTACGAGCAGTACTTC	CASSEFPVYYEQYF
.	.	TRBV27	TRBJ2-7	TGTGCCAGCAGTTTTCGGGGGAGCTCCTACGAGCAGTACTTC	CASSFRGSSYEQYF
TRBD1	.	TRBV29-1	TRBJ2-1	TGCAGCGTTGGGCGGACAGGGGCAGATGAGCAGTTCTTC	CSVGRTGADEQFF
TRBD1	.	TRBV7-2	TRBJ1-2	TGTGCCAGCAGCTTACAGCAGGACAGGGTGGTGGATGGCTACACCTTC	CASSLQQDRVVDGYTF
TRBD2	.	TRBV7-3	TRBJ2-7	TGTGCCAGCAGCCCCCGGGGTAGCGGGAGTAATGAGCAGTACTTC	CASSPRGSGSNEQYF
.	.	TRBV10-3	TRBJ2-5	TGTGCCATCAAAGCGGGTCCCGAAGAGACCCAGTACTTC	CAIKAGPEETQYF
.	.	TRBV5-4	TRBJ2-3	TGTGCCAGCAGCTGGAGGGTGGGGGGGGCCGATGTAGATACGCAGTATTTT	CASSWRVGGADVDTQYF
TRBD2	.	TRBV27	TRBJ2-7	TGTGCCAGCCGAGAAATAGCGGGAGTCGAGCAGTACTTC	CASREIAGVEQYF
TRBD2	.	TRBV4-3	TRBJ2-7	TGCGCCAGCAGCCTCGGAGATGTGACTAGCGGATCCTACGAGCAGTACTTC	CASSLGDVTSGSYEQYF
TRBD1	.	TRBV27	TRBJ1-1	TGTGCCAGCAGGGGGGACAGGACCAACACTGAAGCTTTCTTT	CASRGDRTNTEAFF
.	.	TRBV6-5	TRBJ1-6	TGTGCCAGCAGTGAGGGACATATTATTTCACCCCTCCACTTT	CASSEGHIISPLHF
TRBD2	few	TRBV5-1	TRBJ2-1	TGCGCCAGCAGCCCGACAGCGGGGGGGAATGAGCAGTTCTTC	CASSPTAGGNEQFF
.	.	TRBV5-1	TRBJ2-7	TGCGCCAGCAGCCCCCGGGGAGGGGGCTACGAGCAGTACTTC	CASSPRGGGYEQYF
.	.	TRBV5-1	TRBJ2-5	TGCGCCAGCCCTCTGGAGACCCAGTACTTC	CASPLETQYF
.	.	TRBV7-2	TRBJ2-3	TGTGCCAGCAGCGGAGGGGGGGTCTCAGATACGCAGTATTTT	CASSGGGVSDTQYF
TRBD1	.	TRBV5-4	TRBJ2-5	TGTGCCAGCAGCTACGCAATACAGGGGGCTGGAGAGACCCAGTACTTC	CASSYAIQGAGETQYF
TRBD1	.	TRBV10-3	TRBJ1-4	TGTGCCATCAGTCCGGGACAGGGGAATGAAAAACTGTTTTTT	CAISPGQGNEKLFF
.	.	TRBV11-1	TRBJ1-2	TGTGCCAGCAGTTATACCCGACAGGCCTATGGCTACACCTTC	CASSYTRQAYGYTF
.	.	TRBV10-3	TRBJ2-7	TGTGCCATCAGTGATGGGCGGGGGACACCCGAGCAGTACTTC	CAISDGRGTPEQYF
.	.	TRBV27	TRBJ2-3	TGTGCCAGCACCGGACTTGATACGCAGTATTTT	CASTGLDTQYF
.	.	TRBV4-1	TRBJ2-3	TGCGCCAGCAGCCAAGTCGGACTTTTGGCCGGGGATACGCAGTATTTT	CASSQVGLLAGDTQYF
TRBD1	.	TRBV6-5	TRBJ2-7	TGTGCCAGCAGTTACATGGGACAGGGGGGATCAGTGCAGTACTTC	CASSYMGQGGSVQYF
TRBD1	.	TRBV29-1	TRBJ2-7	TGCAGCGTGGGACAGGGGGCATCCTACGAGCAGTACTTC	CSVGQGASYEQYF
.	.	TRBV7-9	TRBJ2-6	TGTGCCAGCAGCCCCCCGGGGGCCAACGTCCTGACTTTC	CASSPPGANVLTF
TRBD1	.	TRBV7-3	TRBJ2-1	TGTGCCAGCAGCTTATGGAGATCGGGACAGGGCTACAATGAGCAGTTCTTC	CASSLWRSGQGYNEQFF
TRBD1	.	TRBV2	TRBJ1-5	TGTGCCAGCAGTGAGGCCGGGACAGGGGTTCAGCCCCAGCATTTT	CASSEAGTGVQPQHF
.	once	TRBV12-5	TRBJ1-2	TGTGCTAGTGAAGGGGGGGGCGGAAACTATGGCTACACCTTC	CASEGGGGNYGYTF
.	.	TRBV5-5	TRBJ1-1	TGTGCCAGCAGCTTGAGGGGGGGCACTGAAGCTTTCTTT	CASSLRGGTEAFF
TRBD2	.	TRBV5-1	TRBJ2-7	TGCGCCAGCAGCCGTGACCCAGCGGGAGCGGTCTACGAGCAGTACTTC	CASSRDPAGAVYEQYF
TRBD1	.	TRBV19	TRBJ1-1	TGTGCCAGTAGTGCACAGGGGGCGTTTGAAGCTTTCTTT	CASSAQGAFEAFF